This TCR beta chain appears in the sequencing data of a study of early T cells in non-severe SARS-CoV-2 infection. In this sample, this clonotype turned up a few times. A much larger clone differs by one base, so this may be a read error. Each CDR3 protein gets one entry after TCRdb re-called the 5' RACE reads with MiXCR. The table shows approximately 90,000 distinct CDR3 sequences, with 8% to 13% occurring only once. This CDR3 comprises 13 residues. Germline CDR1 and CDR2: LGHDT and YNNKEL (reference sequence). V lost 3 bases, J lost 3 bases, and 1 base stayed unmatched. The origin of this receptor is an adult who was a healthcare worker with PCR-confirmed SARS-CoV-2 infection or an uninfected control (not recorded which). J is TRBJ1-2 and V is TRBV3-1; 7 bases line up with TRBD1. The source material was whole blood, sampled at baseline. CDR3 coding DNA: TGTGCCAGCAGCCAGACAGGGCACTATGGCTACACCTTC. Translated: CASSQTGHYGYTF.